This T cell receptor (beta chain) was identified during a study of blood T cells in healthy people across ages. The V gene lost 2 bases and the J gene lost 11 bases, with 21 bases spanning the gap. The CDR3 spans 15 residues. Germline V gene lookup returns CDR1 SGHVS and CDR2 FQNEAQ. A second PCR, run for roughly 6 to 11 cycles, used a sample-barcoded 5' primer plus a J-beta primer mix. Every cDNA was tagged by a template-switch adaptor with 12 random nucleotides. TCRdb re-analysed the 5' RACE reads in MiXCR, keeping a single row per CDR3 protein. This repertoire shows over 600,000 distinct CDR3 sequences, 46% found once; its top ten account for 15% to 20%.

The sequencing input was blood. The TCR originated in a man older than 75 in good health. This chain uses TRBV7-8 with TRBJ2-5; weak D call: TRBD1 (6 bases). The CDR3 bases are TGTGCCAGCAGCTTATCTCAGGGGCTCTACAATGAGCAGTACTTC. It is translated as CASSLSQGLYNEQYF.